One and the same sample provided the 13 T cell receptor beta chains below, sequenced in a study of cytomegalovirus exposure and HLA in healthy donors. Vbeta (60) and Jbeta (13) primers were used in the PCR. Only in-frame clones appear in the TCRdb table, and some are missing; sequencing was by immunoSEQ multiplex PCR. There are about 150,000 clones in the sample, with 2% to 2.5% held by the top ten. The sequenced material came from PBMCs. The receptors were gathered from a man aged 25-45 years in good health and CMV-seronegative.

The chain links TRBV30 to TRBJ1-5; D possibly corresponds to TRBD1 (6 bases). This CDR3 has 15 residues. Germline V lookup: CDR1 GTSNPN, CDR2 SVGIG (reference sequence). V shed 0 bases and J shed 4 bases, with 13 bases lying between them. Written as DNA, the CDR3 is TGTGCCTGGAGTGTAGTCGGCAGGGGTAATCAGCCCCAGCATTTT. Protein product: CAWSVVGRGNQPQHF. The whole variable domain, filled in from reference TRBV30 and TRBJ1-5, reads SQTIHQWPATLVQPVGSPLSLECTVEGTSNPNLYWYRQAAGRGLQLLFYSVGIGQISSEVPQNLSASRPQDRQFILSSKKLLLSDSGFYLCAWSVVGRGNQPQHFGDGTRLSIL.

The J gene is TRBJ1-5, the V gene TRBV10-3; no definite D call. The germline V gene has CDR1 ENHRY and CDR2 SYGVKD. V gave up 8 bases and J gave up 0 bases, with 8 bases separating them. The CDR3 extends over 13 amino acids. CDR3 amino acids: CAIQRASNQPQHF. In DNA, the CDR3 is TGTGCCATCCAGAGGGCTAGCAATCAGCCCCAGCATTTT.

This chain joins TRBV27 and TRBJ2-7, with D possibly matching TRBD2 (5 bases). The CDR3 contains 13 residues. Germline CDR1 reads MNHEY; CDR2 reads SMNVEV (reference sequence). V lost 4 bases, J lost 2 bases, and 9 bases lay in between. CDR3 protein: CASSSDLTYEQYF. The DNA of the CDR3 is TGTGCCAGCAGTTCGGACTTAACCTACGAGCAGTACTTC.

The V and J genes are TRBV4-1 and TRBJ2-3, with TRBD2 matching over 9 bases. This CDR3 region has 16 residues. Germline trimming cut 4 bases from V and 2 bases from J; bases unmatched to any gene: 7. The germline CDR1 and CDR2 sequences are MGHRA and YSYEKL. The DNA of the CDR3 is TGCGCCAGCAGCCCCGGGGTAGCGGGGGACACAGATACGCAGTATTTT. Protein product: CASSPGVAGDTDTQYF.

Here the CDR3 reads CASSPYTEEQFF. The DNA for the CDR3 is TGTGCCAGCAGCCCATACACGGAGGAGCAGTTCTTC. The J gene is TRBJ2-1, the V gene TRBV5-5; D not resolved. The CDR3 has 12 amino acids. V was cut by 4 bases and J by 10 bases, with 12 bases left in between. CDR1 and CDR2 from the germline V gene are SGHKS and YYEKEE (reference sequence).

The chain links TRBV2 to TRBJ1-4; the D is unclear. This CDR3 comprises 13 residues. From germline, CDR1 is SNHLY and CDR2 FYNNEI. V was trimmed by 3 bases and J by 10 bases, leaving 12 bases between them. This CDR3 reads CASSDLTRGKLFF. The CDR3 DNA follows: TGTGCCAGCAGTGATCTGACCCGGGGAAAACTGTTTTTT. Full variable domain (missing parts from reference TRBV2 and TRBJ1-4): EPEVTQTPSHQVTQMGQEVILRCVPISNHLYFYWYRQILGQKVEFLVSFYNNEISEKSEIFDDQFSVERPDGSNFTLKIRSTKLEDSAMYFCASSDLTRGKLFFGSGTQLSVL.

The chain recombines TRBV28 with TRBJ2-5, with unresolved D. The J call is in doubt because the DNA end fits TRBJ2-7 better. The germline gives CDR1 MDHEN, CDR2 SYDVKM. The CDR3 sequence is 11 residues long. The CDR3 spells CASSSSYEQYF. The CDR3 DNA is TGTGCCAGCAGTTCCTCCTACGAGCAGTACTTC.

V gene TRBV5-4 combines with J gene TRBJ1-2; 10 positions agree with TRBD1. Germline CDR1 reads SGHNT; CDR2 reads YYREEE (reference sequence). This CDR3 region has 14 residues. With 4 bases clipped from V and 7 bases from J, the junction kept 7 bases outside the gene matches. The CDR3: CASSPGTGELGYTF. CDR3 in DNA: TGTGCCAGCAGCCCCGGGACAGGGGAGCTTGGCTACACCTTC. Complete variable domain (other parts from reference TRBV5-4 and TRBJ1-2): ETGVTQSPTHLIKTRGQQVTLRCSSQSGHNTVSWYQQALGQGPQFIFQYYREEENGRGNFPPRFSGLQFPNYSSELNVNALELDDSALYLCASSPGTGELGYTFGSGTRLTVV.

The rearrangement joins TRBV29-1 to TRBJ2-7; 9 bases align to TRBD2. The V segment lost 7 bases and the J segment 6 bases; nucleotides outside the gene matches: 7. The germline V gene encodes CDR1 SQVTM and CDR2 ANQGSEA. This CDR3 has 12 amino acids. Here the CDR3 reads CSGGSGRIEQYF. CDR3 in DNA: TGCAGCGGAGGTAGCGGGAGAATCGAGCAGTACTTC.

The chain combines TRBV10-3 with TRBJ2-3, with 12 bases aligning to TRBD2. From germline, CDR1 is ENHRY and CDR2 SYGVKD. With 3 bases clipped from V and 5 bases from J, the junction kept 6 bases outside the gene matches. The CDR3 sequence is 16 residues long. CDR3 in amino acids: CAISERTSGIRDTQYF. CDR3 nucleotides: TGTGCCATCAGTGAACGGACTAGCGGGATAAGAGATACGCAGTATTTT.

The chain couples TRBV14 to TRBJ2-3, with TRBD2 matching over 7 bases. V shed 1 base and J 2 bases; nucleotides not matched to a gene: 9. This CDR3 comprises 17 residues. Germline assignment: CDR1 SGHDN and CDR2 FVKESK. The CDR3 sequence: CASSQVGSGKATDTQYF. The CDR3 bases are TGTGCCAGCAGCCAAGTTGGCAGCGGGAAGGCCACAGATACGCAGTATTTT.

As regards this clone: The same CDR3 can be traced to other DNA sequences in this sample. This chain connects TRBV11-2 to TRBJ2-1; D is perhaps TRBD2 (5 bases). Trimming pared 1 base from V and 5 bases from J, leaving 6 bases between. Germline V lookup: CDR1 SGHAT, CDR2 FQNNGV. The CDR3 totals 13 residues. The CDR3 loop reads CASSLAGNNEQFF. As DNA, the CDR3 is TGTGCCAGCAGCTTAGCGGGGAACAATGAGCAGTTCTTC.

V gene TRBV18 combines with J gene TRBJ1-2; TRBD1 aligns across 7 bases. The CDR3 contains 16 residues. Germline CDR1 reads KGHSH; CDR2 reads LQKENI. Germline trimming cut 5 bases from V and 0 bases from J; bases unmatched to any gene: 9. The CDR3 spells CASSAQQGRSNYGYTF. The CDR3 bases are TGTGCCAGCTCAGCCCAACAGGGGCGGTCTAACTATGGCTACACCTTC.